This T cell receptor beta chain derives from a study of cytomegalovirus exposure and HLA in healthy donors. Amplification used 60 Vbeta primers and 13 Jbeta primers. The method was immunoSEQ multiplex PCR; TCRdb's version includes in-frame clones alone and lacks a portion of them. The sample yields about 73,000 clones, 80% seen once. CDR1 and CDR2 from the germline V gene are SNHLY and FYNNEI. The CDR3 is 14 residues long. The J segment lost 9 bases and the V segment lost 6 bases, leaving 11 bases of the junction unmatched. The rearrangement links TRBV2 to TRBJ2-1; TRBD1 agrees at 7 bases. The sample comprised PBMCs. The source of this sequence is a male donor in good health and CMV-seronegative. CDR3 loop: CASSRYEGAREQFF. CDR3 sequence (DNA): TGTGCCAGCAGCCGCTATGAGGGGGCCCGTGAGCAGTTCTTC.